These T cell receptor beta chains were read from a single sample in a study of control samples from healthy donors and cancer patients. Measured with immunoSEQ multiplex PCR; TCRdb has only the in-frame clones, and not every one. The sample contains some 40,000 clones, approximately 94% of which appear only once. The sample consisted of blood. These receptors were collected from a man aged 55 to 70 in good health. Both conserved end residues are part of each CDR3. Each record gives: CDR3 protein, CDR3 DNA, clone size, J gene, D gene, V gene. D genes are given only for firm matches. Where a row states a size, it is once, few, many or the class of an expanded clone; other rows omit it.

CASSTLGNTGELFF,TGCGCCAGCAGCACTCTAGGGAACACCGGGGAGCTGTTTTTT,.,TRBJ2-2,.,TRBV5-1
CSGGQTNYGYTF,TGCAGCGGGGGACAGACTAACTATGGCTACACCTTC,.,TRBJ1-2,TRBD1,TRBV29-1
CANSHASGNTIYF,TGTGCCAACAGTCATGCCTCTGGAAACACCATATATTTT,once,TRBJ1-3,.,TRBV12-3/TRBV12-4
CASSTDVGGNEQFF,TGTGCCAGCTCAACGGACGTAGGGGGCAATGAGCAGTTCTTC,.,TRBJ2-1,.,TRBV18
CASSSSPGLAVEQYF,TGTGCCAGCAGTTCTAGTCCGGGACTAGCTGTCGAGCAGTACTTC,.,TRBJ2-7,TRBD2,TRBV27
CASSPQTGYEQYF,TGTGCCAGCTCACCTCAGACAGGCTACGAGCAGTACTTC,.,TRBJ2-7,.,TRBV18
CASSLAAGPTYEQYF,TGTGCCAGCAGCTTAGCGGCGGGCCCAACCTACGAGCAGTACTTC,.,TRBJ2-7,.,TRBV7-2
CASSQDLVTLNTEAFF,TGTGCCAGCAGCCAAGATCTTGTGACACTGAACACTGAAGCTTTCTTT,.,TRBJ1-1,.,TRBV3-1/TRBV3-2
CASRPGLADTDTQYF,TGCGCCAGCAGACCGGGACTAGCGGACACAGATACGCAGTATTTT,.,TRBJ2-3,TRBD2,TRBV10-1
CASSRTSGQRGNEQFF,TGTGCCAGCAGCCGGACTAGCGGGCAAAGAGGGAATGAGCAGTTCTTC,.,TRBJ2-1,TRBD2,TRBV14
CASSLAQGAGNEQFF,TGTGCCAGCAGCTTGGCACAGGGGGCAGGGAATGAGCAGTTCTTC,.,TRBJ2-1,TRBD1,TRBV5-4
CASSQGALEYSNQPQHF,TGCGCCAGCAGCCAAGGGGCCCTAGAGTATAGCAATCAGCCCCAGCATTTT,few,TRBJ1-5,.,TRBV4-1
CASSVRGGGYGYTF,TGCGCCAGCAGCGTACGGGGAGGGGGCTATGGCTACACCTTC,.,TRBJ1-2,.,TRBV4-1
CASSVNNEQFF,TGTGCCAGCAGCGTCAACAATGAGCAGTTCTTC,.,TRBJ2-1,.,TRBV11-2
CASSFTNEQFF,TGTGCCAGCAGTTTTACAAATGAGCAGTTCTTC,once,TRBJ2-1,.,TRBV12-3/TRBV12-4
CASSLEGSYEQYF,TGTGCCAGCAGTTTGGAGGGATCCTACGAGCAGTACTTC,once,TRBJ2-7,.,TRBV28
CASSLALAGVYEQFF,TGTGCCAGCAGCTTAGCGCTAGCGGGAGTCTATGAGCAGTTCTTC,.,TRBJ2-1,TRBD2,TRBV7-2
CASNWRANGDEQFF,TGTGCCAGCAACTGGCGGGCTAACGGGGATGAGCAGTTCTTC,.,TRBJ2-1,.,TRBV11-2
CASRIQGNLNYGYTF,TGTGCCAGTAGGATACAGGGGAACCTTAACTATGGCTACACCTTC,.,TRBJ1-2,TRBD1,TRBV19
CASSLAVPEAFF,TGTGCCAGCAGCTTAGCGGTTCCCGAAGCTTTCTTT,.,TRBJ1-1,.,TRBV11-2
CASSLGDIQYF,TGTGCCAGCAGTTTAGGGGACATTCAGTACTTC,.,TRBJ2-4,.,TRBV12-3/TRBV12-4
CASSHGYTQYF,TGTGCCAGCAGCCACGGGTATACGCAGTATTTT,.,TRBJ2-3,.,TRBV12-3/TRBV12-4
CAIAPAGSTDTQYF,TGTGCCATCGCACCGGCAGGGAGCACAGATACGCAGTATTTT,.,TRBJ2-3,.,TRBV10-3
CASSVQGGETQYF,TGTGCCAGCAGCGTACAGGGTGGAGAGACCCAGTACTTC,.,TRBJ2-5,.,TRBV9
CASSWSGGSGYTF,TGTGCCAGCAGCTGGTCAGGGGGTAGTGGCTACACCTTC,.,TRBJ1-2,TRBD1,TRBV5-4
CASESGQGARNQPQHF,TGTGCCAGCGAATCGGGACAGGGGGCGCGAAATCAGCCCCAGCATTTT,.,TRBJ1-5,TRBD1,TRBV7-9
CASSLAQGSYNSPLHF,TGTGCCAGCAGCTTAGCGCAGGGATCCTATAATTCACCCCTCCACTTT,few,TRBJ1-6,.,TRBV7-8
CASSLLGDTQYF,TGTGCCAGCAGCTTACTTGGAGATACGCAGTATTTT,.,TRBJ2-3,.,TRBV7-8
CASSPGSYNEQFF,TGTGCCAGCAGCCCGGGCTCCTACAATGAGCAGTTCTTC,.,TRBJ2-1,.,TRBV11-3
CASVAGGPFYNEQFF,TGTGCCAGCGTCGCCGGAGGCCCGTTTTACAATGAGCAGTTCTTC,.,TRBJ2-1,.,TRBV28
CASRPWTSDQETQYF,TGTGCCAGCAGGCCCTGGACTAGCGACCAAGAGACCCAGTACTTC,.,TRBJ2-5,TRBD2,TRBV2
CASSFPRGFTDTQYF,TGTGCCAGCAGCTTCCCTAGGGGGTTCACAGATACGCAGTATTTT,.,TRBJ2-3,.,TRBV5-5
CASSPGRGEETQYF,TGTGCCAGCAGTCCTGGGAGGGGGGAAGAGACCCAGTACTTC,.,TRBJ2-5,.,TRBV11-3
CASMGPSPALNTEAFF,TGTGCCAGTATGGGACCGTCGCCCGCCTTGAACACTGAAGCTTTCTTT,.,TRBJ1-1,.,TRBV19
CASSHKGALLSSYNEQFF,TGCGCCAGCAGCCATAAGGGAGCGCTTCTGAGCTCCTACAATGAGCAGTTCTTC,once,TRBJ2-1,.,TRBV5-1
CASTMGAYGNTGELFF,TGTGCCAGCACCATGGGGGCTTATGGTAACACCGGGGAGCTGTTTTTT,.,TRBJ2-2,.,TRBV28
CASSPNFPSGTYNEQFF,TGTGCCAGCAGCCCAAACTTTCCTAGCGGAACCTACAATGAGCAGTTCTTC,.,TRBJ2-1,TRBD2,TRBV7-2
CASSPSATSGSNYEQYF,TGTGCCAGCAGCCCTAGTGCTACTAGCGGGAGCAACTACGAGCAGTACTTC,.,TRBJ2-7,TRBD2,TRBV7-2
CASSVGTSGSFYEQYF,TGCGCCAGCAGTGTCGGGACTAGCGGGAGCTTCTACGAGCAGTACTTC,.,TRBJ2-7,TRBD2,TRBV10-2
CASSSQGNQPQHF,TGTGCCAGCAGTAGCCAGGGAAATCAGCCCCAGCATTTT,.,TRBJ1-5,.,TRBV12-3/TRBV12-4
CASSTGGAYGYTF,TGTGCCAGCAGTACGGGGGGTGCCTATGGCTACACCTTC,.,TRBJ1-2,.,TRBV12-3/TRBV12-4
CASSAGTTNTGELFF,TGTGCCAGCAGCGCCGGGACTACCAACACCGGGGAGCTGTTTTTT,once,TRBJ2-2,TRBD2,TRBV9
CASSPTGSYNEQFF,TGTGCCAGCAGCCCAACAGGGTCCTACAATGAGCAGTTCTTC,.,TRBJ2-1,.,TRBV11-2
CASSQKGLAGGEQFF,TGTGCCAGCAGCCAAAAGGGACTAGCGGGAGGTGAGCAGTTCTTC,.,TRBJ2-1,TRBD2,TRBV3-1/TRBV3-2